One sample yielded the 7 T cell receptor beta chains listed below, sequenced in a study of blood T cell repertoires in COVID-19 (dated by TCRdb to about 2020). Libraries were prepared through the immunoSEQ multiplex PCR assay. Entries here come from immuneACCESS through TCRdb and include only in-frame sequences with V and J called. Some clones fail to appear in such tables; in the studies checked, an unresolved V gene covers under half of the shortfall, and the cause of the remainder is unknown. This sample gives 150,000 to 200,000 clones in total; 75% to 85% of them show up just once. Jointly, the top ten make up 11% of the sample. The sample was peripheral blood. The origin of the receptors is a human donor in a cohort sampled during active COVID-19.

The table lists this clone with many counts. J is TRBJ2-2 and V is TRBV30; 11 nucleotides align to TRBD2. The CDR3 is 14 residues long. Germline V gene lookup returns CDR1 GTSNPN and CDR2 SVGIG (reference sequence). With V trimmed by 3 bases and J by 4 bases, 1 base remained unmatched. This CDR3 is CAWSLAGGTGELFF. The DNA for the CDR3 is TGTGCCTGGAGCCTAGCGGGAGGCACCGGGGAGCTGTTTTTT.

This chain links TRBV11-2 with TRBJ1-1; D gene uncertain. V dropped 5 bases and J dropped 3 bases, with 4 bases sitting between them. CDR1 is SGHAT and CDR2 is FQNNGV in the germline V gene. The CDR3 consists of 11 residues. In nucleotides, the CDR3 is TGTGCCAGCAGCCATGACACTGAAGCTTTCTTT. Translation gives CASSHDTEAFF.

CDR3 nucleotide sequence: TGTGCCAGCAGCGGTCGCCGGGGGGGGAGATCCCACGAGCAGTACTTC. As protein: CASSGRRGGRSHEQYF. The chain is built from TRBV13 and TRBJ2-7; 8 positions agree with TRBD2. With V trimmed by 5 bases and J by 5 bases, 14 bases remained unmatched. In germline, CDR1 is PRHDT, CDR2 FYEKMQ (reference sequence). The CDR3 is made up of 16 amino acids.

The rearrangement joins TRBV5-1 to TRBJ1-2; 7 positions agree with TRBD1. With 0 bases clipped from V and 5 bases from J, the junction kept 4 bases outside the gene matches. Looked up from germline, CDR1 is SGHRS and CDR2 is YFSETQ. This CDR3 has 14 residues. The DNA for the CDR3 is TGCGCCAGCAGCTTGGCCTGGACAGGTTATGGCTACACCTTC. It yields the protein CASSLAWTGYGYTF.

The genes are TRBV21-1 and TRBJ1-5; the table names TRBD1, a call not compared with the DNA. TRBV21-1 is given as a pseudogene. CDR3 length: 19 amino acids. CDR3 region: CASSTPGTGGIHGNQPQHF. In DNA, the CDR3 is TGTGCCAGCAGCACGCCCGGGACAGGGGGGATTCATGGCAATCAGCCCCAGCATTTT.

The rearrangement joins TRBV2 to TRBJ2-5; TRBD2 is a possible D gene (6 bases). Germline loops: CDR1 SNHLY, CDR2 FYNNEI. Deletions cut 5 bases from V and 4 bases from J, with 11 bases between. The CDR3 covers 13 residues. The CDR3 loop is CASSIGGRETQYF. Here the CDR3 DNA reads TGTGCCAGCAGTATCGGGGGTCGAGAGACCCAGTACTTC.

This chain uses TRBV28 with TRBJ2-7; 8 positions match TRBD1. The CDR3 runs to 13 residues. V lost 4 bases and J lost 5; bases outside the gene matches: 4. Per germline, CDR1 MDHEN and CDR2 SYDVKM. This chain's CDR3 is CASSWTGSHEQYF. The CDR3 coding sequence is TGTGCCAGCAGTTGGACAGGGAGCCACGAGCAGTACTTC.